The entry below describes one TCR beta chain. The source of the sample is a study of T cell responses to AZD1222 COVID-19 vaccine. Assay used: immunoSEQ multiplex PCR; TCRdb lists only in-frame clones, some missing. The sample contains about 150,000 clones, more than 90% of which appear only once. V lost 0 bases and J 5 bases, leaving 2 bases between the germline ends. Looked up from germline, CDR1 is ENHRY and CDR2 is SYGVKD. This CDR3 contains 11 residues. This TCR was sampled from an adult who received the AZD1222 COVID-19 vaccine. This rearrangement joins TRBV10-3 to TRBJ2-7; D not resolved. The specimen was peripheral blood, collected 28 days after the second AZD1222 dose. CDR3 nucleotides: TGTGCCATCAGTGAGTCCGACGAGCAGTACTTC. Its protein product is CAISESDEQYF.